This T cell receptor (beta chain) was identified during a study of cytomegalovirus exposure and HLA in healthy donors. About this clone itself: Its antigen is unidentified.

Overall study findings and caveats: TCR beta sequences reportedly predicted the HLA-A and HLA-B alleles of most subjects accurately.

The study ran its PCR with 60 Vbeta and 13 Jbeta primers. Per the study methods: Unique TCR beta chains numbered 80 million to 95 million in a later analysis, with roughly 10 million shared. The data were produced by immunoSEQ multiplex PCR, yet TCRdb's version contains in-frame clones alone and is incomplete. From that table come the V and J calls and clone size; the DNA was used to work out D and trimming. The data contain about 160,000 clones, roughly 82% of them singletons. Trimming at V came to 1 base and at J to 6 bases, leaving 5 bases not matched to a gene. Germline V gene lookup returns CDR1 KGHSH and CDR2 LQKENI. The CDR3 loop spans 15 amino acids.

Material: PBMCs. This sequence was found in a girl aged 5 to 17 in good health and CMV-seropositive. The chain joins TRBV18 to TRBJ1-4, with 7 nucleotides matching TRBD1. The CDR3 DNA is TGTGCCAGCTCACCACACAGGGGCGGAGATGAAAAACTGTTTTTT. Protein sequence: CASSPHRGGDEKLFF.